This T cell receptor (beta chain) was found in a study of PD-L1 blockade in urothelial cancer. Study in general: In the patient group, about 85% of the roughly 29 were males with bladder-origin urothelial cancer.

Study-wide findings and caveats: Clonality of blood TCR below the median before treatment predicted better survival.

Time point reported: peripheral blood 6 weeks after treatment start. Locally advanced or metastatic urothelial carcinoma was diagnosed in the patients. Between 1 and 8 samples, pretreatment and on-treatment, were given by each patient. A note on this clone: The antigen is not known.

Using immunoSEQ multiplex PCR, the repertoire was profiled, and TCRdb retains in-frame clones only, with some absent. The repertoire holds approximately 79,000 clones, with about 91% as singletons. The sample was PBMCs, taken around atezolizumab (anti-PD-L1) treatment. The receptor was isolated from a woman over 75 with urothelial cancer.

The CDR3 sequence: CASQGQLNTEAFF. CDR3 DNA sequence: TGTGCCAGCCAGGGACAGTTGAACACTGAAGCTTTCTTT. This sequence joins TRBV5-5 and TRBJ1-1; 7 bases are a match to TRBD1. This CDR3 is 13 amino acids long. V was clipped by 7 bases and J by 0 bases; unmatched bases: 3. Germline assignment: CDR1 SGHKS and CDR2 YYEKEE (reference sequence).